Below, 26 T cell receptor beta chains from the same sample are listed, as sequenced in a study of CD8 T cells in ankylosing spondylitis. TCRdb recomputed calls from the 5' RACE reads with MiXCR, one row per CDR3 protein. Of around 250,000 distinct CDR3 sequences detected, roughly 10% appear once; the ten largest clones hold 6.8%. What was sequenced was blood, either unsorted or a sorted T cell fraction (not recorded which). These receptors were collected from a male donor with ankylosing spondylitis or in good health (not recorded which).

The gene calls are TRBV11-1 and TRBJ2-6; no clear D. CDR1 SGHAT and CDR2 FQDESV come from the germline V gene (reference sequence). With 0 bases removed from V and 3 bases from J, the gap between germline ends came to 3 bases. The CDR3 consists of 14 residues. This CDR3 is CASSLAFGANVLTF. Here the CDR3 DNA reads TGTGCCAGCAGCTTAGCTTTTGGGGCCAACGTCCTGACTTTC.

The chain couples TRBV28 to TRBJ2-1; 11 nucleotides align to TRBD2. Germline values: CDR1 MDHEN, CDR2 SYDVKM. Trimming cost V 4 bases and J 3 bases; bases outside gene matches: 5. This CDR3 has 16 residues. This CDR3 is CASSWGTSGYYNEQFF. CDR3 nucleotide sequence: TGTGCCAGCAGTTGGGGGACTAGCGGATACTACAATGAGCAGTTCTTC.

This clonotype appeared a few times. The J gene is TRBJ1-1, the V gene TRBV6-5; perhaps TRBD1 as D (5 bases). CDR1 MNHEY and CDR2 SVGAGI come from the germline V gene. CDR3 length equals 15 residues. The V end was cut by 6 bases, the J end by 4 bases, with 18 bases between. Here the CDR3 reads CASRTQWGGSTEAFF. The CDR3 DNA reads TGTGCCAGCAGAACTCAGTGGGGGGGGAGCACTGAAGCTTTCTTT.

This clonotype was counted a few times. The chain has TRBV7-9 and TRBJ1-5; D might be TRBD1 (5 bases). Germline lookup yields CDR1 SEHNR and CDR2 FQNEAQ (reference sequence). The ends were cut back, 6 bases at V and 6 bases at J, with 12 bases in the middle. The CDR3 totals 13 residues. The CDR3 DNA is TGTGCCAGCAGTTATGAGGGACGTCAGCCCCAGCATTTT. Translated, it gives CASSYEGRQPQHF.

This clonotype appeared a few times. The chain is built from TRBV29-1 and TRBJ2-1; 8 bases align to TRBD2. The CDR3 runs to 15 residues. The ends lost 1 base at V and 3 bases at J; junction bases unmatched: 5. CDR1 SQVTM and CDR2 ANQGSEA come from the germline V gene. The DNA for the CDR3 is TGCAGCGTTGAAGGGTCGGCGGGAGGCTACAATGAGCAGTTCTTC. It codes for CSVEGSAGGYNEQFF.

V usage is TRBV10-2 and J usage is TRBJ1-1; D is ambiguous. The CDR3 consists of 14 residues. The germline V and J ends were trimmed by 3 bases and 5 bases, with 13 bases remaining between them. Germline CDR1 reads WSHSY; CDR2 reads SAAADI. CDR3 nucleotides: TGCGCCAGCAGTGAAGTCGTCTCTGGGACTGAAGCTTTCTTT. Its translation: CASSEVVSGTEAFF.

This clonotype was observed a few times. The chain uses TRBV11-3 and TRBJ2-1; no clear D. Germline V gene data show CDR1 as SGHNT and CDR2 as YENEEA. Trimming took off 4 bases at V and 10 bases at J, with 8 bases between the two ends. CDR3 size: 11 residues. The CDR3 DNA is TGTGCCAGCAGCTATCGCCGGGAGCAGTTCTTC. Protein sequence: CASSYRREQFF.

This clonotype showed up many times. The gene calls are TRBV12-5 and TRBJ1-4; no clear D. Germline-derived CDR1 and CDR2 are LGHNT and FRNRAP. V dropped 6 bases and J dropped 4 bases, with 12 bases sitting between them. The CDR3 contains 14 residues. The CDR3 spells CASGDGQINEKLFF. For the CDR3, the DNA is TGTGCTAGTGGAGATGGGCAAATTAATGAAAAACTGTTTTTT.

The CDR3 DNA is TGTGCCAGCAGGTTGACGCAGGAGCAGTTCTTC. It is translated as CASRLTQEQFF. The rearrangement links TRBV5-5 to TRBJ2-1; D is unclear. This CDR3 region has 11 residues. The V and J ends lost 5 bases and 10 bases respectively, with 10 bases between them. The germline CDR1 and CDR2 sequences are SGHKS and YYEKEE (reference sequence).

This clonotype occurred a few times. The gene calls are TRBV20-1 and TRBJ1-1, with D maybe TRBD1 (5 bases). The CDR3 runs 16 residues. The ends were cut back, 3 bases at V and 1 base at J, with 18 bases in the middle. Germline loops: CDR1 DFQATT, CDR2 SNEGSKA (reference sequence). The CDR3 nucleotides are TGCAGTGCTAGGAGAGTCGGTGGGGCCAGGAACACTGAAGCTTTCTTT. It translates to CSARRVGGARNTEAFF.

This clonotype was counted at least ten times. The CDR3 loop is CASMGNEQFF. DNA of the CDR3: TGCGCCAGCATGGGAAATGAGCAGTTCTTC. This chain connects TRBV5-1 to TRBJ2-1; no clear D gene. V gave up 6 bases and J gave up 7 bases, with 5 bases separating them. CDR1 is SGHRS, CDR2 YFSETQ, per germline. There are 10 residues in the CDR3.

The rearrangement uses TRBV2 and TRBJ2-2; no definite D call. The CDR3 runs to 13 residues. The ends were cut back, 7 bases at V and 2 bases at J, with 8 bases in the middle. Per germline, CDR1 SNHLY and CDR2 FYNNEI. In DNA form, the CDR3 reads TGTGCCAGCACCCCCCCAAACACCGGGGAGCTGTTTTTT. Protein: CASTPPNTGELFF.

Many counts were recorded for this clonotype. The gene calls are TRBV14 and TRBJ1-1; the D is unclear. Deletions cut 0 bases from V and 0 bases from J, with 2 bases between. From germline, CDR1 is SGHDN and CDR2 FVKESK. The CDR3 has 13 residues. The CDR3 here is CASSQEVNTEAFF. The DNA for the CDR3 is TGTGCCAGCAGCCAAGAAGTGAACACTGAAGCTTTCTTT.

This clonotype was observed a few times. This rearrangement joins TRBV5-6 to TRBJ2-7; 8 positions match TRBD1. The CDR3 loop spans 13 amino acids. Per the germline V gene, CDR1 is SGHDT and CDR2 is YYEEEE. V lost 4 bases and J lost 7; bases outside the gene matches: 7. DNA for the CDR3: TGTGCCAGCAGCCCGACAGGGGCGCGGGAGCAGTACTTC. This sequence encodes CASSPTGAREQYF. Full variable domain (rest looked up from reference TRBV5-6 and TRBJ2-7): DAGVTQSPTHLIKTRGQQVTLRCSPKSGHDTVSWYQQALGQGPQFIFQYYEEEERQRGNFPDRFSGHQFPNYSSELNVNALLLGDSALYLCASSPTGAREQYFGPGTRLTVT.

V usage is TRBV11-2 and J usage is TRBJ2-3, with TRBD2 identical over 10 bases. This CDR3 has 16 residues. The V and J ends lost 2 bases and 6 bases, in that order; junction bases with no gene match: 8. Germline loops: CDR1 SGHAT, CDR2 FQNNGV. CDR3 DNA: TGTGCCAGCAGCTTAAGTAACGGAGCGGGAGGGGATACGCAGTATTTT. This gives the protein CASSLSNGAGGDTQYF.

This clonotype was found many times. This chain links TRBV5-1 with TRBJ2-7; 9 nucleotides align to TRBD2. The CDR3 is 14 residues long. V shed 4 bases and J 4 bases; nucleotides not matched to a gene: 6. Germline V gene lookup returns CDR1 SGHRS and CDR2 YFSETQ. The CDR3 spells CASSGSSGAYEQYF. Written as DNA, the CDR3 is TGCGCCAGCAGCGGCTCTAGCGGGGCTTACGAGCAGTACTTC.

This clonotype was counted ten times or more. V and J are TRBV6-5 and TRBJ1-1; 9 bases match TRBD1. V lost 4 bases and J lost 5; bases outside the gene matches: 5. In germline, CDR1 is MNHEY, CDR2 SVGAGI. The CDR3 spans 14 residues. The CDR3 DNA sequence: TGTGCCAGCAGTTCCGGGACAGGGAGTACTGAAGCTTTCTTT. Protein: CASSSGTGSTEAFF.

This sequence joins TRBV9 and TRBJ1-4; D gene ambiguous. Per germline, CDR1 SGDLS and CDR2 YYNGEE. The CDR3 runs 15 residues. The ends were cut back, 3 bases at V and 6 bases at J, with 15 bases in the middle. The CDR3, as DNA: TGTGCCAGCAGCGACGGGGTCACGGCCTATGAAAAACTGTTTTTT. It is translated as CASSDGVTAYEKLFF.

This clonotype was seen ten or more times. V gene TRBV9 combines with J gene TRBJ2-5; D perhaps matches TRBD1 (5 bases). Between the trimmed V and J ends, which lost 0 bases and 4 bases, there was a span of 19 bases. The CDR3 is 17 residues long. CDR1 is SGDLS, CDR2 YYNGEE, per germline. CDR3 sequence (DNA): TGTGCCAGCAGCGTAGAGTGGGGCGAGTCCGACGGAGAGACCCAGTACTTC. As protein: CASSVEWGESDGETQYF.

Ten or more counts support this clonotype. The rearrangement uses TRBV4-2 and TRBJ2-5; TRBD2 matches at 7 bases. J lost 5 bases, V lost 0 bases, and 6 bases had no gene match. This CDR3 is 15 amino acids long. The germline gives CDR1 LGHNA, CDR2 YNFKEQ. The chain's CDR3 is CASSQDREGGETQYF. CDR3 in DNA: TGTGCCAGCAGCCAAGATCGCGAGGGAGGGGAGACCCAGTACTTC.

The table lists this clonotype with many counts. The chain links TRBV27 to TRBJ2-2, with D perhaps given as TRBD1 or TRBD2 (6 bases each). CDR3 length equals 13 residues. Looked up from germline, CDR1 is MNHEY and CDR2 is SMNVEV (reference sequence). V dropped 6 bases and J dropped 5 bases, with 10 bases sitting between them. The CDR3 DNA follows: TGTGCCAGCAGCGGGGGCGGTACCGGGGAGCTGTTTTTT. Translated, it gives CASSGGGTGELFF.

This clonotype has a count of ten or more. The chain recombines TRBV3-1 with TRBJ1-4; no definite D call. Trimming removed 0 bases at V and 8 bases at J, with 10 bases between. This CDR3 is 14 amino acids long. Germline V lookup: CDR1 LGHDT, CDR2 YNNKEL (reference sequence). The CDR3 DNA is TGTGCCAGCAGCCAAGATCTGGACCGGGAAAAACTGTTTTTT. This translates into CASSQDLDREKLFF.

A few counts support this clonotype. V and J are TRBV6-5 and TRBJ1-3, with D tentatively TRBD1 (5 bases). Trimming took 2 bases from V and 7 from J, leaving 24 bases between them. The CDR3 spans 18 residues. CDR1 is MNHEY and CDR2 is SVGAGI in the germline V gene. For the CDR3, the DNA is TGTGCCAGCAGTTACCGCGAGGGACCGCTACGCCGGAGGAACACCATATATTTT. Protein product: CASSYREGPLRRRNTIYF.

This chain connects TRBV2 to TRBJ1-2; 8 positions agree with TRBD1. The germline CDR1 and CDR2 sequences are SNHLY and FYNNEI. After removal of 6 bases from V and 3 bases from J, the junction contained 6 bases not matched to a gene. CDR3 length: 14 residues. Here the CDR3 reads CASRDKTGDYGYTF. CDR3 DNA sequence: TGTGCCAGCAGGGACAAGACAGGGGACTATGGCTACACCTTC.

J is TRBJ2-3 and V is TRBV2; TRBD2 is a possible D gene (6 bases). CDR3 size: 14 residues. Germline assignment: CDR1 SNHLY and CDR2 FYNNEI. The germline V and J ends were trimmed by 8 bases and 4 bases, with 16 bases remaining between them. Written as DNA, the CDR3 is TGTGCCAGCTTCCGGGACTTAGCCGCAGATACGCAGTATTTT. Translated, it gives CASFRDLAADTQYF.

This clonotype was counted many times. The DNA for the CDR3 is TGTGCCAGCAGCTTAGAGAGCACAGATACGCAGTATTTT. Its translation: CASSLESTDTQYF. This chain links TRBV7-3 with TRBJ2-3; D is ambiguous. Deletions cut 2 bases from V and 0 bases from J, with 3 bases between. The CDR3 loop spans 13 amino acids. In germline, CDR1 is SGHTA, CDR2 FQGTGA. The full variable domain, rest sourced from reference TRBV7-3 and TRBJ2-3, is GAGVSQTPSNKVTEKGKYVELRCDPISGHTALYWYRQSLGQGPEFLIYFQGTGAADDSGLPNDRFFAVRPEGSVSTLKIQRTERGDSAVYLCASSLESTDTQYFGPGTRLTVL.